This TCR beta chain was obtained from a study of T cells expressing NK-cell markers. Study-wide background: Seven of eight sequenced donors tested HCMV-seropositive; one tested seronegative.

This CDR3 is 13 amino acids long. Per the germline V gene, CDR1 is SGHAT and CDR2 is FQDESV (reference sequence). TCRdb re-called the 5' RACE reads; one entry per CDR3 protein, DNA not given. Its table records 400,000 to 450,000 distinct CDR3 sequences. The receptor's source is a woman aged 18-69 years in good health. The genes are TRBV11-1 and TRBJ2-3. The specimen was blood T cells: a sorted CD56 or NKG2C T cell subset, CD4+ or CD8+ T cells, or bulk PBMC T cells (not recorded which). Here the CDR3 reads CANIWALTDTQYF.